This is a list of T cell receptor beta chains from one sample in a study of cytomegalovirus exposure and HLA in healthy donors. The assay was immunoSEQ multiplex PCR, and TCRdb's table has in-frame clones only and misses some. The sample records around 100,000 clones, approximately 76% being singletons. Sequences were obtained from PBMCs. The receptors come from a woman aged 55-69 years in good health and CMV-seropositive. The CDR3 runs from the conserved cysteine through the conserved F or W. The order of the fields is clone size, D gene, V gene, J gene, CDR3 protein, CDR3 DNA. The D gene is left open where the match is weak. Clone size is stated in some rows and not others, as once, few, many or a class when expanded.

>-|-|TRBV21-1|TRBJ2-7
CASSKVLSTSYEQYF
TGTGCCAGCAGCAAAGTTCTGTCTACCTCCTACGAGCAGTACTTC
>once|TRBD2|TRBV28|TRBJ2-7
CASSRGVGSGRVDEQYF
TGTGCCAGCTCCCGAGGGGTGGGTAGCGGGAGAGTCGACGAGCAGTACTTC
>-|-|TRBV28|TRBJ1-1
CASSPGHNTEAFF
TGTGCCAGCAGCCCGGGACATAACACTGAAGCTTTCTTT
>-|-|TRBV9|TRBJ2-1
CASSVDRGGRESGNYNEQFF
TGTGCCAGCAGCGTAGATAGAGGGGGAAGAGAGAGCGGGAATTACAATGAGCAGTTCTTC
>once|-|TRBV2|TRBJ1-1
CASSEFLPGMNTEAFF
TGTGCCAGCAGTGAATTCCTCCCAGGGATGAACACTGAAGCTTTCTTT
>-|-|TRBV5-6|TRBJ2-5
CASSLSGTLRETQYF
TGTGCCAGCAGCTTGAGCGGGACATTGAGAGAGACCCAGTACTTC
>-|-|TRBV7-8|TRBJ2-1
CASSTDSSWEFF
TGTGCCAGCAGTACGGACTCCTCGTGGGAGTTCTTC
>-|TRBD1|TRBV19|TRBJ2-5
CASSDRDRETQYF
TGTGCCAGTAGTGACAGGGATAGAGAGACCCAGTACTTC
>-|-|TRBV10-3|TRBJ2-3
CAISGGTASTDTQYF
TGTGCCATCAGTGGCGGGACAGCAAGCACAGATACGCAGTATTTT
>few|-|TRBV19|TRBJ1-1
CASSIAGLGAEAFF
TGTGCCAGTAGTATAGCAGGGTTAGGGGCTGAAGCTTTCTTT
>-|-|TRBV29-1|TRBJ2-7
CSVAIQGSSYEQYF
TGCAGCGTCGCTATACAGGGATCCTCCTACGAGCAGTACTTC
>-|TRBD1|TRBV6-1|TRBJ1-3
CASRTGDSGNTIYF
TGTGCCAGCAGGACAGGGGACTCTGGAAACACCATATATTTT
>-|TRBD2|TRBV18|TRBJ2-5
CASSPGLAGGPWETQYF
TGTGCCAGCTCACCAGGACTAGCGGGAGGGCCGTGGGAGACCCAGTACTTC
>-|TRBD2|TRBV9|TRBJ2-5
CASSPRGLAGGPSGETQYF
TGTGCCAGCAGCCCAAGGGGACTAGCGGGAGGGCCCTCGGGAGAGACCCAGTACTTC
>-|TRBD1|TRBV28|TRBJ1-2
CASSLGQGLGGYTF
TGTGCCAGCAGTCTCGGACAGGGATTAGGTGGCTACACCTTC
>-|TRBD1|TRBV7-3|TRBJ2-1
CASSPTGGPNEQFF
TGTGCCAGCAGCCCGACAGGGGGGCCCAATGAGCAGTTCTTC
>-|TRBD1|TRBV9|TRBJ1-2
CASSVGSGGEGYRGYTF
TGTGCCAGCAGCGTAGGATCAGGGGGCGAGGGATACCGGGGCTACACCTTC
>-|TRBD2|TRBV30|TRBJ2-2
CAWSVRGRDTGELFF
TGTGCCTGGAGTGTACGCGGGAGAGATACCGGGGAGCTGTTTTTT
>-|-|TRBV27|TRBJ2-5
CASSSLPQEIQETQYF
TGTGCCAGCAGTTCGCTACCACAGGAGATCCAAGAGACCCAGTACTTC
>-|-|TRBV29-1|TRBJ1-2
CSGRENYGYTF
TGCAGCGGACGGGAGAACTATGGCTACACCTTC
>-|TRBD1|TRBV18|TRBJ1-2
CASSPTGEAGYTF
TGTGCCAGCTCACCAACAGGGGAAGCTGGCTACACCTTC
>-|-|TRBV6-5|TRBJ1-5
CASNPDSRGGQPQHF
TGTGCCAGCAATCCGGACAGTCGCGGTGGTCAGCCCCAGCATTTT
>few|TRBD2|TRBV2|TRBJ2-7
CASSDTSGLSYEQYF
TGTGCCAGCAGTGATACTAGCGGCCTCTCCTACGAGCAGTACTTC
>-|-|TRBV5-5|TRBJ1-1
CASSLGYIGRSNMNTEAFF
TGTGCCAGCAGCTTGGGCTATATAGGCAGGTCAAACATGAACACTGAAGCTTTCTTT
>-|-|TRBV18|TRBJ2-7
CASSKGHQPYEQYF
TGTGCCAGCTCAAAGGGGCATCAGCCCTACGAGCAGTACTTC
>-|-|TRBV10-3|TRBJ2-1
CATAGVSSYNEQFF
TGTGCCACCGCAGGGGTCAGCTCCTACAATGAGCAGTTCTTC
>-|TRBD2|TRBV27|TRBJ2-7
CASSLRGTSGTYEQYF
TGTGCCAGCAGTCTAAGGGGGACTAGCGGGACTTACGAGCAGTACTTC
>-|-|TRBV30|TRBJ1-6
CAWSVKRDNSPLHF
TGTGCCTGGAGTGTAAAGCGGGACAATTCACCCCTCCACTTT
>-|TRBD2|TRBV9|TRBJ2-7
CASSSGLAGPYEQYF
TGTGCCAGCAGTTCCGGACTAGCGGGACCCTACGAGCAGTACTTC
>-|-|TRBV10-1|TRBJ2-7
CASSESLMESHEQYF
TGCGCCAGCAGTGAGTCCTTAATGGAGTCCCACGAGCAGTACTTC
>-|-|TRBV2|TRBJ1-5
CASSERRTISQPQHF
TGTGCCAGCAGTGAGCGGCGAACAATATCTCAGCCCCAGCATTTT
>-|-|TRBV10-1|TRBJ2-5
CASSDASRGETQYF
TGCGCCAGCAGTGATGCCAGCCGGGGAGAGACCCAGTACTTC
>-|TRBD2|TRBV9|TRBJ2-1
CASSVGGTSGGYNEQFF
TGTGCCAGCAGCGTAGGTGGGACTAGCGGGGGCTACAATGAGCAGTTCTTC
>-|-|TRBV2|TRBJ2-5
CASNSGLQETQYF
TGTGCCAGCAATAGCGGTTTACAAGAGACCCAGTACTTC
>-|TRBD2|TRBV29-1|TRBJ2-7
CSVGGERGSYEQYF
TGCAGCGTTGGGGGGGAGCGGGGGTCCTACGAGCAGTACTTC
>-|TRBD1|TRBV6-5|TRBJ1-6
CASRRSQGANSPLHF
TGTGCCAGCCGGAGGTCACAGGGGGCGAATTCACCCCTCCACTTT
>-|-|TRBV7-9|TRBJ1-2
CASSLTRYGYTF
TGTGCCAGCAGCTTGACTCGGTATGGCTACACCTTC
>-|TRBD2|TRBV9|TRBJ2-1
CASSVQSGSFDEQFF
TGTGCCAGCAGCGTACAGAGCGGGAGCTTCGATGAGCAGTTCTTC
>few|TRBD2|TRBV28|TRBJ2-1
CASSFLAGGNNEQFF
TGTGCCAGCAGTTTTCTAGCGGGAGGGAACAATGAGCAGTTCTTC
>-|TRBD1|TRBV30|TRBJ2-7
CAWSVYRGLDEQYF
TGTGCCTGGAGTGTCTACAGGGGGCTGGACGAGCAGTACTTC
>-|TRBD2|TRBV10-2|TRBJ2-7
CASSETSGRFVEQYF
TGCGCCAGCAGTGAGACTAGCGGGAGATTCGTCGAGCAGTACTTC
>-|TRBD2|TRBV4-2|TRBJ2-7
CASSQDPSGSAYEQYF
TGTGCCAGCAGCCAAGATCCTAGCGGAAGCGCCTACGAGCAGTACTTC
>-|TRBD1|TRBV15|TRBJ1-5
CATSLPGGRQPQHF
TGTGCCACCAGCCTTCCAGGGGGAAGGCAGCCCCAGCATTTT
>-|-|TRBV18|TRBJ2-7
CASSPGVAALYEQYF
TGTGCCAGCTCACCTGGGGTAGCGGCCCTCTACGAGCAGTACTTC
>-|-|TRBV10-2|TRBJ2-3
CASSELSAGHITDTQYF
TGCGCCAGCAGTGAGTTGTCGGCGGGCCATATCACAGATACGCAGTATTTT
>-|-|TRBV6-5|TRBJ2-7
CASPRSRIEYF
TGTGCCAGCCCAAGGAGTCGGATAGAGTACTTC
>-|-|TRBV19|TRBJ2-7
CASKGEEYEQYF
TGTGCCAGTAAGGGGGAAGAGTACGAGCAGTACTTC
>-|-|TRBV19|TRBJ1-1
CASSTPGDTEAFF
TGTGCCAGTAGTACTCCCGGGGATACTGAAGCTTTCTTT
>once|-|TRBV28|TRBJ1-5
CASSSDIFNQPQHF
TGTGCCAGCAGTTCCGACATCTTCAATCAGCCCCAGCATTTT
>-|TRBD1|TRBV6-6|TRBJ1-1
CASRLTGGTEAFF
TGTGCCAGCAGATTGACAGGGGGGACTGAAGCTTTCTTT
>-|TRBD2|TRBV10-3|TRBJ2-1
CAISGQVSGTTNEQFF
TGTGCCATCAGTGGCCAAGTTAGCGGGACCACCAATGAGCAGTTCTTC
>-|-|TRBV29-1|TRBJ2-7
CSVEDPGNEQYF
TGCAGCGTTGAAGATCCAGGGAACGAGCAGTACTTC
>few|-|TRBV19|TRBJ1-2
CASSIAGGTYGYTF
TGTGCCAGTAGTATAGCCGGGGGAACCTATGGCTACACCTTC